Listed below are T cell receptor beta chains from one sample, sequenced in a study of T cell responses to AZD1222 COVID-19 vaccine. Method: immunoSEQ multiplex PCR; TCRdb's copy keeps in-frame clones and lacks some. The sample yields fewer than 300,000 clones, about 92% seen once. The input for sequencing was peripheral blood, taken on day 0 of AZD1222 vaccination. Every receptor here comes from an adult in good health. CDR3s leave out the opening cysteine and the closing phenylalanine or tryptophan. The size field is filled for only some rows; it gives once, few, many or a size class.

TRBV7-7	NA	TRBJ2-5	ASSPGLAGAGGETQY
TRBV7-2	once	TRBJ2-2	ASSLEEGLRTGELF
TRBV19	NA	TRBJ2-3	ASSKGLAGVADTQY
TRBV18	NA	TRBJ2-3	ASSPRGVGTDTQY
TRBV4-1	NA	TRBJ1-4	ASSHGTVNEKLF
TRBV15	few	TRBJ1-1	ATTLGVDTEAF
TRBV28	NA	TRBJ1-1	ASSLGMAGGAF
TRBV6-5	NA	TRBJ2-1	ASSYVTGANNEQF
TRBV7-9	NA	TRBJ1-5	ASSSQGIGQPQH
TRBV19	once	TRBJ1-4	ASRRQTFALEKLF
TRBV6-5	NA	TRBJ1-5	ASNNREMSNQPQH
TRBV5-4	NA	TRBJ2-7	ASSLESGAYEQY
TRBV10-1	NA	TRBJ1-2	ARDYGYT
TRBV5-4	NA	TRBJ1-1	ASSFSLGGQTEAF
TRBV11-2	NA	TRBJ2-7	ASSEGNYEQY
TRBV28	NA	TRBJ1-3	ASRSTTGTSGNTIY
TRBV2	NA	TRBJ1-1	ASIYLHGITEAF
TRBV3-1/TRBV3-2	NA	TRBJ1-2	ASSQGAGYT
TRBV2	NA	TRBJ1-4	ASSEGFMNEKLF
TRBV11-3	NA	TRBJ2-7	ASSVGSAYEQY
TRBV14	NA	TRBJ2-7	ASSQDPLSDRSYEQY
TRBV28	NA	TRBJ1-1	ASSRDTRNTEAF
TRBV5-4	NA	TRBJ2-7	ASSLGQGSSYEQY
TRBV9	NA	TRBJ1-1	ASSGSWTGEAF
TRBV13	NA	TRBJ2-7	ASSWREGPYEQY
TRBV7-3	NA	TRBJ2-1	ASSTSLAGGGGEQF
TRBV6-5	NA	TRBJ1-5	ASSLEVNQPQH
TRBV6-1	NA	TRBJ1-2	ASSEGGNIYGYT
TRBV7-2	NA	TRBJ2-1	ASSFSGDVYNEQF
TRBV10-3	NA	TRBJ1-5	AISEGTGGPAPQH
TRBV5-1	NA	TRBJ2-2	ASSLPGLASGELF
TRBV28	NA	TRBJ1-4	ASRGGGVSEKLF
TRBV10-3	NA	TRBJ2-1	AISESDEQF
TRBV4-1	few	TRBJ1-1	ASSLGGEAF
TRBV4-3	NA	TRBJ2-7	ASSQDFRIDYEQY
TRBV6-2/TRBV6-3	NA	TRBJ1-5	ASSSTGGRQPQH
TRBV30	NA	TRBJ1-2	AWSVGGPHT
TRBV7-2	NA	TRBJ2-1	ASSSTSGRLGNEQF
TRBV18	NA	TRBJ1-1	ASSPGQLSNTEAF
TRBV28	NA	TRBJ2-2	ASKTRGAGELF
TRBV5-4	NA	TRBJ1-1	ASSFDQTNTEAF
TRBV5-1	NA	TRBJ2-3	ASSPGGAGTDTQY
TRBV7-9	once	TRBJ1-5	ASSLGDTNQPQH
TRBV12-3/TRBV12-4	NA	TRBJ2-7	ASSLGLAAEQY